This record looks at one TCR beta chain sequence and its context. Germline V gene lookup returns CDR1 ENHRY and CDR2 SYGVKD. Between the trimmed V and J ends, which lost 7 bases and 8 bases, there was a span of 17 bases. The CDR3 covers 13 residues. This sample was taken from a study of blood T cell repertoires in COVID-19. A Seattle source enrolled patients during active infection and followed them longitudinally. TCRdb's copy holds only in-frame clones and misses some; the assay was immunoSEQ multiplex PCR. Of some 290,000 clones in the sample, just under 90% are singletons; the top ten hold around 10%.

The sequence was collected from a woman aged 25-40 years with COVID-19, enrolled during active disease. Sequenced sample: peripheral blood. The gene calls are TRBV10-3 and TRBJ1-2; possibly TRBD1 for D (5 bases). CDR3 DNA: TGTGCCATCACCGAAGGGGTGGGTAGCGGCTACACCTTC. This translates into CAITEGVGSGYTF.